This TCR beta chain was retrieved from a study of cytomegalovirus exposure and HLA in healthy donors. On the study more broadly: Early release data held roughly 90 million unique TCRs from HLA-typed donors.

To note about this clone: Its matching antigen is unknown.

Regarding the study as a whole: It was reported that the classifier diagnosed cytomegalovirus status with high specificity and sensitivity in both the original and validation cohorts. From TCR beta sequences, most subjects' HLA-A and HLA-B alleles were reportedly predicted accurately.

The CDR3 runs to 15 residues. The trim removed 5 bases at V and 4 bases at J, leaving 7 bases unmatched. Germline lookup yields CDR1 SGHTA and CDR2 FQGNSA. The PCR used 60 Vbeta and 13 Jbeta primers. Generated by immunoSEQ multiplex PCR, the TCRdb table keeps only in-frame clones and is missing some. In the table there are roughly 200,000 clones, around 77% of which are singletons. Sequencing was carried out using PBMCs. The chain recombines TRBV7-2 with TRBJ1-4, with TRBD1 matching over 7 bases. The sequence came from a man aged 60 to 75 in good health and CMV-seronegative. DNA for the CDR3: TGTGCCAGCAGCCCGCGACAGGGTCGTAATGAAAAACTGTTTTTT. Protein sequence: CASSPRQGRNEKLFF.